This record concerns one T cell receptor (beta chain) sequence. Its antigen is currently unknown. The data were taken from a study of T cell repertoires in cytomegalovirus infection. Across the study: Public TCR beta signatures were indicative of both CMV infection and a matching HLA type.

The CDR3 covers 16 residues. Germline V lookup: CDR1 SGHVS, CDR2 FQNEAQ. V was clipped by 4 bases and J by 4 bases; unmatched bases: 7. TCRdb analysed the reads with MiXCR anew, one entry per CDR3 protein. Of more than 400,000 distinct CDR3 sequences detected, approximately 25% appear once; the ten largest clones hold about 13%. Regarding the study as a whole: Predominance within the ex vivo response was attributable to HLA-C-restricted CMV-specific TCR beta clonotypes. Cumulative public TCR beta family frequency identified carriers of CMV plus the relevant HLA.

This rearrangement joins TRBV7-8 to TRBJ2-3, with 11 bases lining up with TRBD2. The sequenced sample consisted of PBMCs. The TCR sequence derives from a human donor in good health (CMV status not recorded). Some clones in this sample may be carry-over from other donors' samples. CDR3: CASSSHSGRAADTQYF. The CDR3, as DNA: TGTGCCAGCAGCTCCCATAGCGGGAGGGCCGCAGATACGCAGTATTTT.